This T cell receptor (beta chain) is from a study of blood T cell repertoires in COVID-19. Study as a whole: COVID-19 samples, acute and convalescent, were from the United States, Italy and Spain. T cells, B-cell-depleted T cells, or PBMCs provided the cDNA or gDNA that served as material.

Germline-derived CDR1 and CDR2 are SNHLY and FYNNEI. Trimming took 4 bases from V and 0 from J, leaving 13 bases between them. This CDR3 is built from 16 residues. In the original processing: The authors estimated nucleated cell counts from reference gene primer amplification. Sequenced by immunoSEQ multiplex PCR; TCRdb stores in-frame clones only, minus some. D and trimming were read from the DNA, whereas the V and J calls and clone size are those reported in that table. Seen here are roughly 100,000 clones, roughly 84% observed once, and the top ten hold 4% to 5.5%. The sample comprised peripheral blood. This TCR derives from a human donor in a cohort sampled during active COVID-19. The chain combines TRBV2 with TRBJ1-5; D is unclear. As DNA, the CDR3 is TGTGCCAGCAGTGGGGCAGGTTTTTATAGCAATCAGCCCCAGCATTTT. It is translated as CASSGAGFYSNQPQHF.